Given below is one T cell receptor (beta chain) in context. No antigen is known for it. The record originates from a study of regulatory T cells in long-lasting Graves disease. Germline V gives CDR1 SGHTA, CDR2 FQGNSA. V lost 2 bases, J lost 5 bases, and 5 bases stayed unmatched. The CDR3 loop spans 15 amino acids. Study-wide results and limits: Under persistent disease, TRBV28, TRBJ1-2 and TRBJ2-5 were used preferentially.

Time point denoted: newly diagnosed GD, antithyroid drugs for less than 3 months. The TCR library was prepared using RNA isolated from PBMCs. Building of the TCR beta libraries involved iRepertoire HTBI primers and Arm-PCR of CDR3 regions. Via MiXCR, TCRdb re-called the multiplex PCR reads, giving one row per CDR3 protein. Among about 520,000 distinct CDR3 sequences listed, 12% were seen once. The same sample was also studied in work on T cells in Graves' hyperthyroidism and ophthalmopathy.

This chain links TRBV7-2 with TRBJ2-1; 8 bases fit TRBD2. The source material was peripheral blood mononuclear cells (PBMCs), sampled at new diagnosis, from a patient treated with antithyroid drugs. The sequence derives from a woman aged 25-40 years with Graves disease. In DNA, the CDR3 is TGTGCCAGCAGCTTAAGGCGGGAGGCTAACAATGAGCAGTTCTTC. Translated: CASSLRREANNEQFF.